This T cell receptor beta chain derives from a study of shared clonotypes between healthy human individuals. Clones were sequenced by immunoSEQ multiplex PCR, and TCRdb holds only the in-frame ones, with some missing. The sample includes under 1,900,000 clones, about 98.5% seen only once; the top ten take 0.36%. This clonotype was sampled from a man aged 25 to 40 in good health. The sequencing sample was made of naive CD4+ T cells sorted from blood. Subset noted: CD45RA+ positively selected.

The CDR3 loop is CASSVDRGWETQYF. The DNA of the CDR3 is TGTGCCAGCAGCGTAGACAGGGGTTGGGAGACCCAGTACTTC. V gene TRBV9 combines with J gene TRBJ2-5; TRBD1 agrees at 7 bases. This CDR3 has 14 residues. Germline loops: CDR1 SGDLS, CDR2 YYNGEE. J gave up 5 bases and V 0 bases, and 4 bases lay outside the gene matches. Together with reference TRBV9 and TRBJ2-5, the CDR3 gives the full variable domain: DSGVTQTPKHLITATGQRVTLRCSPRSGDLSVYWYQQSLDQGLQFLIQYYNGEERAKGNILERFSAQQFPDLHSELNLSSLELGDSALYFCASSVDRGWETQYFGPGTRLLVL.